The sequence of this TCR beta chain was determined in a study of T cell responses to AZD1222 COVID-19 vaccine. Whole-study findings and limits: Compared with day 0, the breadth and depth of the Spike-specific TCR repertoire rose significantly after two doses of AZD1222.

About this clone itself: Its antigen is still unknown.

Generated by immunoSEQ multiplex PCR, the TCRdb table keeps only in-frame clones and is missing some. The sample lists some 120,000 clones, about 90% occurring once. This sequence was found in an adult who received the AZD1222 COVID-19 vaccine. The material sequenced was peripheral blood, taken 28 days after the second AZD1222 dose.

This CDR3 is CASSIMGSNYGYTF. The CDR3 nucleotides are TGTGCCAGCAGTATCATGGGGTCTAACTATGGCTACACCTTC. The rearrangement uses TRBV21-1 and TRBJ1-2. TRBV21-1 is shown as a pseudogene. The CDR3 is 14 residues long.